One and the same sample provided the 24 T cell receptor beta chains below, sequenced in a study of CD8+CD57+ T cells in acquired aplastic anemia. Individuals selected for sequencing had exhibited CD8+CD57+ cell expansion on flow cytometry. Genomic DNA served as template for TCR beta VDJ and CDR3 profiling. TCRdb ran MiXCR on the reads and lists one entry per CDR3 protein. The table has roughly 150,000 distinct CDR3 sequences, 47% seen once. Source material: sorted CD4+, CD8+, or CD8+CD57+ T cells (not recorded which) from PBMCs. Every receptor here comes from a human donor with aplastic anemia.

This clonotype was seen at least ten times. The chain uses TRBV12-3 or TRBV12-4 and TRBJ1-1; the D is unclear. Trimming removed 6 bases at V and 8 bases at J, with 10 bases between. The CDR3 consists of 11 residues. CDR3 protein: CASSLGGEAFF. CDR3 DNA: TGTGCCAGCAGCCTGGGCGGGGAAGCTTTCTTT.

DNA for the CDR3: TGTGCCAGCAGTCCGAGGGGGGGGCCGTACAATGAGCAGTTCTTC. It yields the protein CASSPRGGPYNEQFF. The V call is TRBV25-1, the J call TRBJ2-1; a weak D match, TRBD2 (7 bases). The CDR3 sequence is 15 residues long. Trimming pared 5 bases from V and 4 bases from J, leaving 15 bases between. Per germline, CDR1 MGHDK and CDR2 SYGVNS. Based on the CDR3 plus reference TRBV25-1 and TRBJ2-1, the full variable domain is EADIYQTPRYLVIGTGKKITLECSQTMGHDKMYWYQQDPGMELHLIHYSYGVNSTEKGDLSSESTVSRIRTEHFPLTLESARPSHTSQYLCASSPRGGPYNEQFFGPGTRLTVL.

V and J are TRBV2 and TRBJ2-1, with 12 nucleotides matching TRBD1. The V and J ends lost 6 bases and 8 bases, in that order; junction bases with no gene match: 8. From germline, CDR1 is SNHLY and CDR2 FYNNEI. The CDR3 has 15 amino acids. The CDR3 region has the DNA TGTGCCAGCAGCACCAGGGACAGGGGGCGTGATGAGCAGTTCTTC. Its protein product is CASSTRDRGRDEQFF.

The rearrangement links TRBV29-1 to TRBJ2-1; 8 bases align to TRBD2. CDR1 and CDR2 (germline): SQVTM, ANQGSEA. The CDR3 consists of 16 residues. After removal of 4 bases from V and 7 bases from J, the junction contained 15 bases not matched to a gene. The CDR3 spells CSVGGSSGSVENEQFF. The DNA for the CDR3 is TGCAGCGTTGGGGGTTCGAGCGGGAGTGTCGAAAATGAGCAGTTCTTC.

The chain carries TRBV29-1 and TRBJ2-7; 11 positions match TRBD2. J lost 3 bases, V lost 7 bases, and 2 bases had no gene match. The length of the CDR3 is 12 residues. Looked up from germline, CDR1 is SQVTM and CDR2 is ANQGSEA. CDR3 sequence reads: CSATSGSYEQYF. The CDR3 nucleotides are TGCAGCGCCACTAGCGGGAGCTACGAGCAGTACTTC.

This sequence joins TRBV19 and TRBJ1-6; perhaps TRBD1 as D (6 bases). The germline V gene has CDR1 LNHDA and CDR2 SQIVND (reference sequence). The V end lost 5 bases, the J end lost 16 bases, and 12 bases lay between the germline ends. The CDR3 has 11 amino acids. The CDR3 DNA is TGTGCCAGTAGTGTGGGACAAAAACTCCACTTT. Its protein product is CASSVGQKLHF.

This rearrangement joins TRBV7-2 to TRBJ2-7; D not certain. Germline values: CDR1 SGHTA, CDR2 FQGNSA. Trimming cost V 0 bases and J 3 bases, with 12 bases left between them. The CDR3 has 15 residues. CDR3 nucleotide sequence: TGTGCCAGCAGCTTAGCGATTCGGCTCCTCTACGAGCAGTACTTC. Protein product: CASSLAIRLLYEQYF.

This clonotype was recorded many times. The gene calls are TRBV20-1 and TRBJ2-5; 8 nucleotides align to TRBD2. The CDR3 consists of 14 residues. J gave up 3 bases and V 5 bases, and 8 bases lay outside the gene matches. Germline assignment: CDR1 DFQATT and CDR2 SNEGSKA (reference sequence). CDR3 amino acids: CSALLPTSEETQYF. The CDR3 DNA reads TGCAGTGCTTTACTTCCGACTAGCGAAGAGACCCAGTACTTC.

The V gene is TRBV7-6, the J gene TRBJ1-1; D is unclear. CDR3 length: 13 residues. CDR1 is SGHVS, CDR2 FNYEAQ, per germline. V was pared by 5 bases and J by 5 bases, with 12 bases between. The chain's CDR3 is CASSQALGTEAFF. CDR3 DNA sequence: TGTGCCAGCAGCCAGGCCCTCGGAACTGAAGCTTTCTTT.

A single count supports this clonotype. The chain has TRBV4-2 and TRBJ1-2; D might be TRBD1 (6 bases). The CDR3 totals 16 residues. Trimming took off 3 bases at V and 4 bases at J, with 18 bases between the two ends. The V gene's germline CDR1 is LGHNA and CDR2 YNFKEQ. The CDR3 is CASSHNNRDLIYGYTF. CDR3 nucleotides: TGTGCCAGCAGCCACAATAACAGGGACCTAATCTATGGCTACACCTTC.

This clonotype was observed at least ten times. The gene calls are TRBV7-8 and TRBJ1-2; possible D gene TRBD1, 5 bases. Germline loops: CDR1 SGHVS, CDR2 FQNEAQ. This CDR3 spans 13 amino acids. V was pared by 5 bases and J by 2 bases, with 9 bases between. The CDR3 sequence is CASSLGTNYGYTF. The DNA for the CDR3 is TGTGCCAGCAGCCTGGGGACCAACTATGGCTACACCTTC.

The V and J genes are TRBV10-3 and TRBJ1-1; D is unresolved. Germline CDR1 reads ENHRY; CDR2 reads SYGVKD. V was cut by 6 bases and J by 1 base, with 9 bases left in between. This CDR3 comprises 13 residues. CDR3 DNA: TGTGCCATCAGACTTGAGGGGAACACTGAAGCTTTCTTT. Protein product: CAIRLEGNTEAFF.

This clonotype was counted many times. J is TRBJ1-2 and V is TRBV12-3 or TRBV12-4; no clear D gene. V lost 4 bases and J 7 bases, leaving 16 bases between the germline ends. The CDR3 contains 14 residues. In nucleotides, the CDR3 is TGTGCCAGCAGTTCGGTGGGTGAAGTTAGTGGCTACACCTTC. Protein: CASSSVGEVSGYTF.

The gene calls are TRBV27 and TRBJ2-3; D is uncertain. Trimming pared 4 bases from V and 9 bases from J, leaving 17 bases between. CDR1 is MNHEY and CDR2 is SMNVEV in the germline V gene (reference sequence). CDR3 length: 14 amino acids. The CDR3 region is CASSSGVNTRTQYF. The CDR3 DNA is TGTGCCAGCAGTTCAGGTGTAAACACGCGAACGCAGTATTTT.

The chain carries TRBV10-3 and TRBJ2-5, with D uncertain. The CDR3 extends over 12 amino acids. The V end was cut by 1 base, the J end by 5 bases, with 5 bases between. The V gene's germline CDR1 is ENHRY and CDR2 SYGVKD. CDR3 nucleotides: TGTGCCATCAGTGAGTTTCGGGAGACCCAGTACTTC. It specifies CAISEFRETQYF.

The CDR3 DNA sequence: TGTGCCAGCAGCTTAGCTCCCCACTACGAGCAGTACTTC. Translated: CASSLAPHYEQYF. V usage is TRBV7-9 and J usage is TRBJ2-7, with unresolved D. Trimming took off 0 bases at V and 3 bases at J, with 6 bases between the two ends. The CDR3 totals 13 residues. Looked up from germline, CDR1 is SEHNR and CDR2 is FQNEAQ (reference sequence).

Only a few counts were recorded for this clonotype. The CDR3 nucleotides read TGTGCCAGCAGCCGTTCTAGCTTTGGGGAGACCCAGTACTTC. This encodes CASSRSSFGETQYF. V usage is TRBV2 and J usage is TRBJ2-5; D perhaps matches TRBD2 (5 bases). The CDR3 contains 14 residues. The V gene lost 6 bases and the J gene lost 5 bases, with 16 bases spanning the gap. CDR1 and CDR2 (germline): SNHLY, FYNNEI.

The J gene is TRBJ2-3, the V gene TRBV7-2, with 9 bases identical to TRBD1. The V and J ends lost 4 bases and 4 bases, in that order; junction bases with no gene match: 0. CDR1 SGHTA and CDR2 FQGNSA come from the germline V gene. This CDR3 spans 13 amino acids. The CDR3 DNA follows: TGTGCCAGCAGCTGGGACAGGGCAGATACGCAGTATTTT. Amino acid sequence: CASSWDRADTQYF.

This clonotype occurred many times. The chain uses TRBV24-1 and TRBJ2-1; 7 positions agree with TRBD2. The CDR3 length is 16 residues. J gave up 5 bases and V 3 bases, and 9 bases lay outside the gene matches. Germline lookup yields CDR1 KGHDR and CDR2 SFDVKD. Here the CDR3 DNA reads TGTGCCACCAGTGATCCCGTCGGCGGGAGCGACAATGAGCAGTTCTTC. Its protein is CATSDPVGGSDNEQFF.

The rearrangement links TRBV24-1 to TRBJ1-2, with 9 bases that match TRBD1. There are 15 residues in the CDR3. Trimming took 5 bases from V and 3 from J; bases not matched to a gene: 6. The germline V gene encodes CDR1 KGHDR and CDR2 SFDVKD. CDR3 DNA: TGTGCCACCAGTGGAGAGACAGGGGGGGACTATGGCTACACCTTC. It translates to CATSGETGGDYGYTF.

The chain employs TRBV15 and TRBJ1-3; TRBD1 agrees at 8 bases. The CDR3 has 15 amino acids. Germline values: CDR1 LNHNV, CDR2 YYDKDF (reference sequence). V was pared by 7 bases and J by 3 bases, with 8 bases of the junction left unmatched. CDR3 nucleotide sequence: TGTGCCACCACTACGGACAGGGTCGTTGGAAACACCATATATTTT. This encodes CATTTDRVVGNTIYF.

This clonotype has a count of ten or more. The rearrangement joins TRBV20-1 to TRBJ1-6; D unclear. Germline values: CDR1 DFQATT, CDR2 SNEGSKA (reference sequence). The CDR3 consists of 15 residues. Trimming removed 5 bases at V and 10 bases at J, with 21 bases between. The CDR3 loop reads CSAASSPGLLSPLHF. The CDR3 DNA sequence: TGCAGTGCTGCATCTTCTCCCGGCCTGCTCTCACCCCTCCACTTT.

The rearrangement uses TRBV7-4 and TRBJ2-3; the match to TRBD2 covers 7 bases. The germline gives CDR1 SGHVT, CDR2 SQSDAQ. Trimming removed 3 bases from V and 2 bases from J; junction bases left unmatched: 8. The CDR3 consists of 16 residues. This CDR3 is CASSLNPGLTTDTQYF. The CDR3 bases are TGTGCCAGCAGCTTGAACCCGGGACTAACCACAGATACGCAGTATTTT.

This clonotype occurred many times. The chain combines TRBV6-1 with TRBJ1-5; D ambiguous. The CDR3 spans 15 residues. Trimming removed 2 bases at V and 6 bases at J, with 14 bases between. Germline values: CDR1 MNHNS, CDR2 SASEGT. CDR3 protein: CASSESGGRFQPQHF. The CDR3 DNA reads TGTGCCAGCAGTGAAAGCGGCGGGAGGTTTCAGCCCCAGCATTTT.